This T cell receptor beta chain emerged from a study of blood T cells in healthy people across ages. Combining a sample-barcoded 5' primer with a J-beta primer mix, a second PCR ran for roughly 7 to 12 cycles. A 12-random-nucleotide template-switch adaptor tagged each cDNA molecule. From the 5' RACE reads, TCRdb called clonotypes with MiXCR, one entry per CDR3 protein. Here the sample spans about 1.4 million distinct CDR3 sequences, roughly 60% being singletons. Study-wide findings and caveats: Strong correlation linked observed beta diversity and percent naive T cells. While age rose, TCR beta diversity per million T cells dropped in a roughly linear way.

The CDR3 has 15 residues. Germline values: CDR1 ENHRY, CDR2 SYGVKD. On this clonotype: Its antigen remains unknown.

Per-sample yields of isolated PBMCs were at least 6 million. This chain links TRBV10-3 with TRBJ2-4, with 14 bases that match TRBD2. The better agreement between TRBJ2-7 and the DNA end casts doubt on the J call. The sequenced sample consisted of blood. The sequence was collected from a man younger than 35 in good health. CDR3 sequence: CAARTSGGQNYEQYF. The CDR3 bases are TGTGCCGCGCGGACTAGCGGGGGGCAGAACTACGAGCAGTACTTC.